This TCR beta chain was observed in a study of blood T cell repertoires in COVID-19. Study-level background: Sites across the United States, Italy and Spain contributed samples from acute and convalescent COVID-19. PBMCs, B-cell-depleted T cells, or T cells were the source of the cDNA or gDNA that made up the material.

In the study's own analysis: Amplifying reference gene primers gave estimates of nucleated cell counts. Clones were sequenced by immunoSEQ multiplex PCR, and TCRdb holds only the in-frame ones, with some missing. V, J and clone size are taken as reported in that table, and D and trimming were inferred from the DNA itself. The data contain roughly 51,000 clones, 91% of them seen just once; the ten biggest clones take up approximately 6.6%. This CDR3 contains 15 residues. Germline V gene sequence: CDR1 KGHSH, CDR2 LQKENI. V gave up 6 bases and J gave up 1 base; unmatched junction bases: 6. The sequencing input was peripheral blood. The receptor was isolated from a woman in her sixties with active or convalescent COVID-19. The chain recombines TRBV18 with TRBJ1-1; TRBD1 matches 9 bases. The CDR3 nucleotides are TGTGCCAGCTCCCAACAGGGGGCCGGGAACACTGAAGCTTTCTTT. Encoded protein: CASSQQGAGNTEAFF.